These 30 T cell receptor beta chains share one sample of origin, sequenced in a study of shared clonotypes between healthy human individuals. The assay was immunoSEQ multiplex PCR, and TCRdb's table has in-frame clones only and misses some. There are some 2,500,000 clones in the sample; about 90% occur only once, and 0.37% lies in the top ten. Sequencing was performed on naive CD4+ T cells from PBMCs. Subset described: CD45RA+ positively selected. The origin of the receptors is a man aged 18 to 30 in good health. Some clones in this sample may be carry-over from other donors' samples.

This chain uses TRBV11-1 with TRBJ2-2, with D possibly TRBD2 on 5 matching bases. There are 12 residues in the CDR3. Germline V gene sequence: CDR1 SGHAT, CDR2 FQDESV (reference sequence). V shed 8 bases and J shed 1 base, with 5 bases lying between them. This CDR3 reads CASRENTGELFF. CDR3 nucleotide sequence: TGTGCCAGCCGGGAGAACACCGGGGAGCTGTTTTTT.

V usage is TRBV5-4 and J usage is TRBJ2-1; D uncertain. V shed 4 bases and J shed 3 bases, with 8 bases lying between them. The CDR3 length is 13 residues. Germline CDR1 reads SGHNT; CDR2 reads YYREEE (reference sequence). CDR3 nucleotides: TGTGCCAGCAGCCCGGAGATCTACAATGAGCAGTTCTTC. Amino acids: CASSPEIYNEQFF.

This sequence joins TRBV29-1 and TRBJ2-7, with 7 positions matching TRBD2. The J segment lost 0 bases and the V segment lost 4 bases, leaving 9 bases of the junction unmatched. The length of the CDR3 is 15 residues. The germline CDR1 and CDR2 sequences are SQVTM and ANQGSEA. The CDR3 coding sequence is TGCAGCGTTGGATATCCTGGCGGGAGCTCCTACGAGCAGTACTTC. This translates into CSVGYPGGSSYEQYF.

This chain uses TRBV28 with TRBJ2-4; D is undetermined. Trimming stripped 1 base from V and 0 bases from J, with 13 bases between. The CDR3 covers 17 residues. In germline, CDR1 is MDHEN, CDR2 SYDVKM. CDR3 amino acids: CASSLSSTRVAKNIQYF. The CDR3 nucleotides read TGTGCCAGCAGTTTATCTTCTACTCGGGTAGCCAAAAACATTCAGTACTTC.

The chain combines TRBV5-1 with TRBJ2-3; possibly TRBD2 for D (6 bases). This CDR3 is built from 16 residues. Germline V gene lookup returns CDR1 SGHRS and CDR2 YFSETQ. Trimming stripped 2 bases from V and 4 bases from J, with 17 bases between. The DNA for the CDR3 is TGCGCCAGCAGCTTCGCGCTTCGGGAGAAGTCAGATACGCAGTATTTT. It encodes CASSFALREKSDTQYF.

The J gene is TRBJ2-3, the V gene TRBV6-6; D may be TRBD2 (5 bases). Per the germline V gene, CDR1 is MNHNY and CDR2 is SVGAGI (reference sequence). V lost 2 bases and J lost 2, with 11 bases in between. The CDR3 is 15 residues long. The CDR3, as DNA: TGTGCCAGCAGTTACACCGAGACTATCACAGATACGCAGTATTTT. Its protein is CASSYTETITDTQYF.

There are a few counts of this clone. The chain uses TRBV28 and TRBJ1-3, with no clear D. With 8 bases removed from V and 9 bases from J, the gap between germline ends came to 11 bases. CDR1 is MDHEN and CDR2 is SYDVKM in the germline V gene. This CDR3 is 11 amino acids long. The CDR3 here is CASSIWGTIYF. The CDR3 nucleotides are TGTGCCAGCTCCATTTGGGGCACCATATATTTT.

V gene TRBV10-3 combines with J gene TRBJ1-1; D unclear. The length of the CDR3 is 15 residues. V was pared by 4 bases and J by 0 bases, with 12 bases between. Germline assignment: CDR1 ENHRY and CDR2 SYGVKD. CDR3 amino acids: CAISVVEFVNTEAFF. DNA of the CDR3: TGTGCCATCAGTGTAGTCGAATTCGTGAACACTGAAGCTTTCTTT.

About this clone itself: Other DNA sequences within the sample encode an identical CDR3. The chain employs TRBV14 and TRBJ1-1; D may be TRBD1 (5 bases). This CDR3 has 13 residues. The ends were cut back, 4 bases at V and 1 base at J, with 7 bases in the middle. The germline CDR1 and CDR2 sequences are SGHDN and FVKESK. The CDR3 DNA is TGTGCCAGCAGCCTCCAGGGGAACACTGAAGCTTTCTTT. Translated: CASSLQGNTEAFF.

CDR3 sequence reads: CASSSGGASDTQYF. CDR3 coding DNA: TGTGCCAGCAGTTCAGGGGGCGCATCAGATACGCAGTATTTT. The chain employs TRBV6-5 and TRBJ2-3; TRBD1 aligns across 8 bases. V gave up 4 bases and J gave up 4 bases; unmatched junction bases: 4. Germline assignment: CDR1 MNHEY and CDR2 SVGAGI. This CDR3 has 14 residues.

The chain joins TRBV5-1 to TRBJ2-7, with D possibly being TRBD1 (5 bases). The CDR3 extends over 14 amino acids. With 3 bases removed from V and 5 bases from J, the gap between germline ends came to 15 bases. CDR1 and CDR2 (germline): SGHRS, YFSETQ. CDR3 nucleotides: TGCGCCAGCAGCTCCGACAGCTCCTACGACGAGCAGTACTTC. As protein: CASSSDSSYDEQYF.

The V gene is TRBV4-2, the J gene TRBJ2-5, with D perhaps matching TRBD2 (7 bases). The CDR3 length is 14 residues. With 4 bases removed from V and 2 bases from J, the gap between germline ends came to 11 bases. Per germline, CDR1 LGHNA and CDR2 YNFKEQ. The CDR3 protein is CASSLSGTQETQYF. CDR3 bases: TGTGCCAGCAGCCTCAGCGGGACACAAGAGACCCAGTACTTC.

The V and J genes are TRBV28 and TRBJ2-5, with D perhaps given as TRBD1 or TRBD2 (7 bases each). Trimming took off 2 bases at V and 4 bases at J, with 14 bases between the two ends. The CDR3 runs to 15 residues. Germline V gene lookup returns CDR1 MDHEN and CDR2 SYDVKM. The CDR3 here is CASSLAQGRVETQYF. In nucleotides, the CDR3 is TGTGCCAGCAGTTTAGCACAGGGGAGGGTAGAGACCCAGTACTTC.

The chain has TRBV11-2 and TRBJ2-7, with 9 bases fitting TRBD2. The trim removed 1 base at V and 4 bases at J, leaving 2 bases unmatched. Per the germline V gene, CDR1 is SGHAT and CDR2 is FQNNGV. The CDR3 totals 14 residues. CDR3 loop: CASSLAAGGYEQYF. The DNA for the CDR3 is TGTGCCAGCAGCTTAGCGGCGGGAGGGTACGAGCAGTACTTC.

V usage is TRBV9 and J usage is TRBJ1-1; tentatively, D is TRBD1 (5 bases). V lost 0 bases and J 4 bases, leaving 16 bases between the germline ends. The germline V gene encodes CDR1 SGDLS and CDR2 YYNGEE. The CDR3 length is 16 residues. The CDR3 reads CASSVERGTLATEAFF. The CDR3 bases are TGTGCCAGCAGCGTAGAAAGGGGAACCCTCGCCACTGAAGCTTTCTTT.

J is TRBJ1-4 and V is TRBV27, with unresolved D. From germline, CDR1 is MNHEY and CDR2 SMNVEV (reference sequence). With 0 bases removed from V and 2 bases from J, the gap between germline ends came to 7 bases. The CDR3 length is 15 residues. CDR3 region: CASSLSGGTNEKLFF. DNA for the CDR3: TGTGCCAGCAGTTTATCGGGAGGGACTAATGAAAAACTGTTTTTT.

This clone has only one observation. This rearrangement joins TRBV5-1 to TRBJ2-7, with TRBD2 matching over 14 bases. CDR3 length: 17 amino acids. In germline, CDR1 is SGHRS, CDR2 YFSETQ. V lost 4 bases and J lost 2; bases outside the gene matches: 8. The CDR3 DNA reads TGCGCCAGCAGCGGTGGACTAGCGGGAGGTGGGGCCTACGAGCAGTACTTC. This gives the protein CASSGGLAGGGAYEQYF.

V usage is TRBV27 and J usage is TRBJ1-1, with D uncertain. Trimming took off 6 bases at V and 11 bases at J, with 22 bases between the two ends. The CDR3 runs to 14 residues. The germline gives CDR1 MNHEY, CDR2 SMNVEV (reference sequence). The chain's CDR3 is CASSYDRALSAAFF. For the CDR3, the DNA is TGTGCCAGCAGCTACGACCGGGCACTATCGGCGGCTTTCTTT.

Of note for this clone: The sample holds other DNA sequences that translate to the same CDR3. This chain joins TRBV28 and TRBJ1-1; D is undetermined. The V and J ends lost 2 bases and 7 bases respectively, with 5 bases between them. CDR1 MDHEN and CDR2 SYDVKM come from the germline V gene. The CDR3 extends over 11 amino acids. Here the CDR3 DNA reads TGTGCCAGCAGTTTACGCGGTGAAGCTTTCTTT. Encoded protein: CASSLRGEAFF. The variable domain in full, completed from reference TRBV28 and TRBJ1-1, reads DVKVTQSSRYLVKRTGEKVFLECVQDMDHENMFWYRQDPGLGLRLIYFSYDVKMKEKGDIPEGYSVSREKKERFSLILESASTNQTSMYLCASSLRGEAFFGQGTRLTVV.

The chain is built from TRBV30 and TRBJ1-5, with 12 bases matching TRBD1. V lost 5 bases to trimming and J lost 1 base; unmatched junction nucleotides: 6. CDR3 length: 16 amino acids. Looked up from germline, CDR1 is GTSNPN and CDR2 is SVGIG (reference sequence). CDR3 nucleotides: TGTGCCTGGGGGACAGGGGGCTTAATAAGCAATCAGCCCCAGCATTTT. It codes for CAWGTGGLISNQPQHF.

V is TRBV20-1 and J is TRBJ2-7; TRBD1 might be the D (6 bases). CDR1 is DFQATT, CDR2 SNEGSKA, per germline (reference sequence). The CDR3 has 11 amino acids. CDR3 in DNA: TGCAGCGCCTTAGGGACACTCGAGCAGTACTTC. Translation gives CSALGTLEQYF.

V gene TRBV6-6 combines with J gene TRBJ1-5; D may be TRBD1 (5 bases). Trimming pared 0 bases from V and 3 bases from J, leaving 9 bases between. The CDR3 runs to 15 residues. Germline CDR1 and CDR2: MNHNY and SVGAGI (reference sequence). CDR3 DNA sequence: TGTGCCAGCAGTTACTCCGGGGGTTTCAATCAGCCCCAGCATTTT. It translates to CASSYSGGFNQPQHF.

This sequence joins TRBV7-9 and TRBJ2-5; a possible D gene is TRBD2 (6 bases). This CDR3 has 13 residues. Trimming took 3 bases from V and 5 from J, leaving 10 bases between them. CDR1 SEHNR and CDR2 FQNEAQ come from the germline V gene (reference sequence). CDR3 sequence: CASSFEGRETQYF. CDR3 nucleotides: TGTGCCAGCAGCTTTGAGGGGAGGGAGACCCAGTACTTC.

The chain employs TRBV5-1 and TRBJ2-3; D call uncertain. Germline lookup yields CDR1 SGHRS and CDR2 YFSETQ. Trimming took 1 base from V and 0 from J, leaving 9 bases between them. CDR3 length: 15 amino acids. CDR3 loop: CASSLYSPSTDTQYF. The CDR3 nucleotides read TGCGCCAGCAGCTTGTACTCCCCTAGCACAGATACGCAGTATTTT.

This clone showed up just once. The chain recombines TRBV28 with TRBJ1-2, with 11 bases matching TRBD1. The V segment lost 4 bases and the J segment 2 bases; nucleotides outside the gene matches: 6. The CDR3 sequence is 16 residues long. Germline V gene lookup returns CDR1 MDHEN and CDR2 SYDVKM. The DNA of the CDR3 is TGTGCCAGCAGTTCCAACGGACAGGGGGCGAACTATGGCTACACCTTC. This translates into CASSSNGQGANYGYTF.

This rearrangement joins TRBV18 to TRBJ1-2, with 9 bases aligning to TRBD1. With 5 bases clipped from V and 0 bases from J, the junction kept 4 bases outside the gene matches. CDR3 length: 15 residues. CDR1 KGHSH and CDR2 LQKENI come from the germline V gene. CDR3 DNA sequence: TGTGCCAGCTCAGCACAGGGGGCAGCTAACTATGGCTACACCTTC. It specifies CASSAQGAANYGYTF.

The chain employs TRBV14 and TRBJ2-5; 14 positions agree with TRBD2. CDR3 length: 15 amino acids. With 4 bases clipped from V and 4 bases from J, the junction kept 2 bases outside the gene matches. The germline V gene has CDR1 SGHDN and CDR2 FVKESK. As DNA, the CDR3 is TGTGCCAGCAGCCCTGGGACTAGCGGGAGAGAGACCCAGTACTTC. It translates to CASSPGTSGRETQYF.

J is TRBJ2-4 and V is TRBV11-2; TRBD2 might be the D (6 bases). V was pared by 5 bases and J by 4 bases, with 12 bases between. CDR1 and CDR2 from the germline V gene are SGHAT and FQNNGV. This CDR3 is built from 14 residues. The CDR3 protein is CASSLGLPKNIQYF. The CDR3 nucleotides read TGTGCCAGCAGCCTAGGACTACCGAAAAACATTCAGTACTTC.

The rearrangement joins TRBV18 to TRBJ1-4, with a tentative D call TRBD1 (5 bases). Trimming removed 4 bases from V and 0 bases from J, with 18 bases in between. Germline CDR1 is KGHSH and CDR2 is LQKENI. The CDR3 has 18 residues. The CDR3 DNA reads as TGTGCCAGCTCACACAGGACTACCGATGAAGCAACTAATGAAAAACTGTTTTTT. Protein: CASSHRTTDEATNEKLFF.

V and J are TRBV2 and TRBJ2-1; a weak D match, TRBD2 (6 bases). The CDR3 has 14 residues. The ends were cut back, 0 bases at V and 6 bases at J, with 9 bases in the middle. Germline values: CDR1 SNHLY, CDR2 FYNNEI. CDR3: CASSEARTINEQFF. The CDR3 bases are TGTGCCAGCAGTGAAGCCCGGACTATCAATGAGCAGTTCTTC.